This entry is about one T cell receptor (beta chain). Antigen specificity is unknown. Germline values: CDR1 SQVTM, CDR2 ANQGSEA. This CDR3 is 14 amino acids long. The data derive from a study of monozygotic twins with inflammatory bowel disease. Points from the study as a whole: No difference in repertoire similarity was seen between concordant and discordant twins, possibly because power was limited. T cell subtypes that differed could not be told apart.

Donors each contributed one blood sample measuring less than 3 ml. Each CDR3 protein gets one entry in TCRdb, which reprocessed the 5' RACE reads and gives no DNA. Its table lists 120,000 to 150,000 distinct CDR3 sequences. This clonotype was sampled from a human donor with ulcerative colitis or Crohn's disease, or a healthy co-twin of an affected twin (not recorded which). This chain uses TRBV29-1 with TRBJ2-7; without DNA, the TCRdb call of TRBD1 cannot be checked. The source material was blood. CDR3 amino acids: CSVEDPQVPYEQYF.